The TCR beta chain under discussion was sequenced for a study of cytomegalovirus exposure and HLA in healthy donors. Overall study results and limits: Accurate HLA-A and HLA-B prediction from TCR beta sequences was reported for most subjects. By HLA locus, TCR association rates varied in a later analysis, with DRB1 showing the most and HLA-C the fewest.

Amplification used 60 Vbeta primers and 13 Jbeta primers. TCRdb's table, derived via immunoSEQ multiplex PCR, lists solely in-frame clones and lacks some. The sample consists of 30,000 to 40,000 clones, 81% of them appearing once. Healthy bone marrow donors made up the donor group. This CDR3 spans 12 amino acids. Germline V gene data show CDR1 as SEHNR and CDR2 as FQNEAQ (reference sequence). Trimming removed 6 bases from V and 9 bases from J, with 12 bases in between. Turning to this clone: Its specificity is not known.

Sample: PBMCs. The chain has TRBV7-9 and TRBJ2-1, with D perhaps TRBD1 (6 bases). The receptor was isolated from a woman in her forties in good health and CMV-seronegative. CDR3 loop: CASRAGVSEQFF. The DNA of the CDR3 is TGTGCCAGCAGAGCAGGGGTTAGTGAGCAGTTCTTC.